The T cell receptor beta chain under discussion was sequenced for a study of regulatory T cells in long-lasting Graves disease. For the study at large: Graves' patients (newly diagnosed) had been on antithyroid drugs under 3 months. Findings and caveats of the study: Results may be inaccurate due to the small sample size. Favoring TRBV28, TRBJ1-2 and TRBJ2-5 was a feature seen in persistent disease.

Described time point: newly diagnosed GD, antithyroid drugs for less than 3 months. Following extraction of RNA from PBMCs, that RNA was used to make the TCR library. This clonotype was detected many times. Its antigen is currently unknown. Arm-PCR of CDR3 regions and iRepertoire HTBI primers were used to build TCR beta libraries. TCRdb passed the multiplex PCR reads through MiXCR, listing each CDR3 protein once. The sample shows hundreds of thousands of distinct CDR3 sequences, less than 20% of them seen only once. The CDR3 is 14 amino acids. V lost 6 bases and J lost 7, with 18 bases in between. Germline lookup yields CDR1 DFQATT and CDR2 SNEGSKA (reference sequence). This sample was shared with a second study, whose subject was T cells in Graves' hyperthyroidism and ophthalmopathy.

J is TRBJ1-4 and V is TRBV20-1, with D possibly matching TRBD1 (5 bases). The input for sequencing was peripheral blood mononuclear cells (PBMCs), taken at new diagnosis, from a patient treated with antithyroid drugs. The clonotype originates from a woman between 25 and 40 years old with Graves disease. The CDR3 reads CSARVGAATEKLFF. The CDR3 bases are TGCAGTGCCAGGGTTGGGGCGGCTACTGAAAAACTGTTTTTT.